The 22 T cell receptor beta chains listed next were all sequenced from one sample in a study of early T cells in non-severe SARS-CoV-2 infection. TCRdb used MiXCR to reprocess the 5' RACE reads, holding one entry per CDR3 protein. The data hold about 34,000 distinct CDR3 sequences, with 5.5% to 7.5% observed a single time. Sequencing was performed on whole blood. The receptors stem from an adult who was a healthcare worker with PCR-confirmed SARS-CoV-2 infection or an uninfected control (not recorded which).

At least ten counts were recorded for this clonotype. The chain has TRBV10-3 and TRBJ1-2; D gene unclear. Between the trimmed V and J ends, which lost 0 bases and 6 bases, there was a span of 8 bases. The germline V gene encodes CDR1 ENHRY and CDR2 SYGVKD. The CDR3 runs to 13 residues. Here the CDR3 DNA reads TGTGCCATCAGTGAGTCGCTAGGGAATGGCTACACCTTC. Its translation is CAISESLGNGYTF.

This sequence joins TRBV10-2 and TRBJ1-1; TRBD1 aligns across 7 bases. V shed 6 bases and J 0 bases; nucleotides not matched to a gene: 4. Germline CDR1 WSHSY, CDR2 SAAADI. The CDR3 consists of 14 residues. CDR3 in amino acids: CASRGTVMNTEAFF. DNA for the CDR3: TGCGCCAGCAGGGGGACAGTGATGAACACTGAAGCTTTCTTT.

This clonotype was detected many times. CDR3 loop: CATSRDPRSNYGYTF. DNA of the CDR3: TGTGCCACCAGCAGAGATCCCCGGTCTAACTATGGCTACACCTTC. The gene calls are TRBV15 and TRBJ1-2; D gene uncertain. Looked up from germline, CDR1 is LNHNV and CDR2 is YYDKDF (reference sequence). The CDR3 has 15 amino acids. Trimming left V 0 bases short and J 0 bases short, with 8 bases between.

The CDR3 here is CASSDSGLAATGELFF. As DNA, the CDR3 is TGTGCCAGCAGTGACTCAGGTCTAGCGGCAACCGGGGAGCTGTTTTTT. The chain links TRBV6-4 to TRBJ2-2; TRBD2 matches 7 bases. This CDR3 has 16 amino acids. J gave up 5 bases and V 0 bases, and 6 bases lay outside the gene matches. Germline V lookup: CDR1 MRHNA, CDR2 SNTAGT.

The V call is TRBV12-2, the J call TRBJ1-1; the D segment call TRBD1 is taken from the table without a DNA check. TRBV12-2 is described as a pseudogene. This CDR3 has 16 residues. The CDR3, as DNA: TGTGCAAGTCGCTTAGTCGTCGGCAGGGTGAACACTGAAGCTTTCTTT. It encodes CASRLVVGRVNTEAFF.

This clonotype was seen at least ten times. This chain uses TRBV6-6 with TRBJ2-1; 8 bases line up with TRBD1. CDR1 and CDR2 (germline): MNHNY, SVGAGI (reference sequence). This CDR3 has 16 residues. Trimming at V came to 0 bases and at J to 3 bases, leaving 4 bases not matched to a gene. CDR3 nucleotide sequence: TGTGCCAGCAGTTACTCGAGGACAGGGATCTACAATGAGCAGTTCTTC. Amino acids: CASSYSRTGIYNEQFF.

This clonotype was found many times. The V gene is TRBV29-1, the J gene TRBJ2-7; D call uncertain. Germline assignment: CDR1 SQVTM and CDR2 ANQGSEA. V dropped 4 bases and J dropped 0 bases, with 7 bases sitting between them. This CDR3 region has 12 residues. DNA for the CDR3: TGCAGCGTTGGCCCGAGCTCCTACGAGCAGTACTTC. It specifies CSVGPSSYEQYF.

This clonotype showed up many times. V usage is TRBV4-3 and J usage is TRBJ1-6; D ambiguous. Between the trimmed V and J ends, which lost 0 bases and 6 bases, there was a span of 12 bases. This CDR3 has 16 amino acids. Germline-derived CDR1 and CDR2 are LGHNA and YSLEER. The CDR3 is CASSQDIGRINSPLHF. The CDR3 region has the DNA TGCGCCAGCAGCCAAGATATCGGGCGGATTAATTCACCCCTCCACTTT.

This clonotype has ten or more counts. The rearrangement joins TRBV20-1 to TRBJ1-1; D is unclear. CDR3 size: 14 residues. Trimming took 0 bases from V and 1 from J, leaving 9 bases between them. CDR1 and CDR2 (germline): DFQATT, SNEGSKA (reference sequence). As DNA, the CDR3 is TGCAGTGCTAGAGATTCCCCCGGGAACACTGAAGCTTTCTTT. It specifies CSARDSPGNTEAFF.

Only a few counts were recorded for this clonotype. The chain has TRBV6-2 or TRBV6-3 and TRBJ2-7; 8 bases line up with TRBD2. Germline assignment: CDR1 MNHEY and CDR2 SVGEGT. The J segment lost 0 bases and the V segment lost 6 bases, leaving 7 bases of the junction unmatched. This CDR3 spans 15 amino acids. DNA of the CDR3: TGTGCCAGCAGAGACGGGACTAGGAGCTCCTACGAGCAGTACTTC. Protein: CASRDGTRSSYEQYF.

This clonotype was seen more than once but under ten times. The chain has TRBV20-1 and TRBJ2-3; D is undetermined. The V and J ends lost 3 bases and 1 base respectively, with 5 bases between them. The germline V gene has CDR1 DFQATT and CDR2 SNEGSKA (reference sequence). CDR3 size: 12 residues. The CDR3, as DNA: TGCAGTGCTAGTTATCGCACAGATACGCAGTATTTT. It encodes CSASYRTDTQYF.

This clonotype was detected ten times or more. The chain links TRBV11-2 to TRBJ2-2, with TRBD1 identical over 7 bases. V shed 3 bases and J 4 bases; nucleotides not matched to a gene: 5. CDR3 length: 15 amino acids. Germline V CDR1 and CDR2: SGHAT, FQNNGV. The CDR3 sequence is CASSFTGVSTGELFF. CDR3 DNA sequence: TGTGCCAGCAGCTTTACAGGGGTTAGCACCGGGGAGCTGTTTTTT.

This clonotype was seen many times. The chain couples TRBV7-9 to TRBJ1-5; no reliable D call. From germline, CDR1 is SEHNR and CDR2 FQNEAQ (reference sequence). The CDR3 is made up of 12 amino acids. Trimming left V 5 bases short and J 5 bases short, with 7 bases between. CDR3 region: CASSLLDQPQHF. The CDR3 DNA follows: TGTGCCAGCAGCCTACTGGATCAGCCCCAGCATTTT.

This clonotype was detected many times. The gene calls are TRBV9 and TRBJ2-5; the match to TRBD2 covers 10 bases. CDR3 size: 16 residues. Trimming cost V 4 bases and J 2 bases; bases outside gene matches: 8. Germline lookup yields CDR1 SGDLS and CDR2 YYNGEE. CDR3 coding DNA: TGTGCCAGCAGCCCAAGGACTAGCGGACGACAAGAGACCCAGTACTTC. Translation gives CASSPRTSGRQETQYF.

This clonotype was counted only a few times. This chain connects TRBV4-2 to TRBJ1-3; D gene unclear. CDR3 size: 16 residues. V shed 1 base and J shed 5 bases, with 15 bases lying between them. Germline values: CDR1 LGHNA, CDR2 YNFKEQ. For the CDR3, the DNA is TGTGCCAGCAGCCAAGGGCTCGGGTCAAGCCGAAACACCATATATTTT. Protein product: CASSQGLGSSRNTIYF.

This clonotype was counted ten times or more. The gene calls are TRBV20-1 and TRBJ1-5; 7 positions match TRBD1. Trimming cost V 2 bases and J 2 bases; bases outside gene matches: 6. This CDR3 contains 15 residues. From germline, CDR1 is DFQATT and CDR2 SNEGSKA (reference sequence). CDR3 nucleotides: TGCAGTGCTAGACAGGGGGAGTCCGGCAATCAGCCCCAGCATTTT. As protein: CSARQGESGNQPQHF.

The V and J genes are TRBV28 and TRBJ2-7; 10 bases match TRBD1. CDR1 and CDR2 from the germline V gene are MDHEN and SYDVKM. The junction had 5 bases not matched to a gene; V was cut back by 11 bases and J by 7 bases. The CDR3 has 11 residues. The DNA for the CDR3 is TGTGCCGCCGGGACAGGGGTAGAGCAGTACTTC. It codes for CAAGTGVEQYF. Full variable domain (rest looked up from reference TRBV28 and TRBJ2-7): DVKVTQSSRYLVKRTGEKVFLECVQDMDHENMFWYRQDPGLGLRLIYFSYDVKMKEKGDIPEGYSVSREKKERFSLILESASTNQTSMYLCAAGTGVEQYFGPGTRLTVT.

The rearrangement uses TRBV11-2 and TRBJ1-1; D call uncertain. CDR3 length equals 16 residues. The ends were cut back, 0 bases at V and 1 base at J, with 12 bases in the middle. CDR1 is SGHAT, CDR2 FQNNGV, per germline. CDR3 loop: CASSLEFGRKNTEAFF. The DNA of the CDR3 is TGTGCCAGCAGCTTAGAATTCGGCAGGAAGAACACTGAAGCTTTCTTT.

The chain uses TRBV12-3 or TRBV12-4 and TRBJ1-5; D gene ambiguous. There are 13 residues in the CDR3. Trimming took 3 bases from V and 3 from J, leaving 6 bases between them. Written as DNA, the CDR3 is TGTGCCAGCAGTTTGGTTGACAATCAGCCCCAGCATTTT. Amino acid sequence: CASSLVDNQPQHF.

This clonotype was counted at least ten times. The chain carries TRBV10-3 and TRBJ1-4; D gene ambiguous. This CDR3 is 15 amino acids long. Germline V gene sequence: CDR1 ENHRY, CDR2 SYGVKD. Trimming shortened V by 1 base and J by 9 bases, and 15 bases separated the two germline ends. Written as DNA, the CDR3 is TGTGCCATCAGTGAGTGGGTAGGGAAGGCGAAAAAACTGTTTTTT. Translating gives CAISEWVGKAKKLFF.

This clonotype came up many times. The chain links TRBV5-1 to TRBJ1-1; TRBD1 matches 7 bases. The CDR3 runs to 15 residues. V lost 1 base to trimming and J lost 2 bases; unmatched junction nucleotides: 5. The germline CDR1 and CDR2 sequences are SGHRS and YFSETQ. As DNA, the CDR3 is TGCGCCAGCAGCTTGCCGGGACAGAGAAACACTGAAGCTTTCTTT. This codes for CASSLPGQRNTEAFF.

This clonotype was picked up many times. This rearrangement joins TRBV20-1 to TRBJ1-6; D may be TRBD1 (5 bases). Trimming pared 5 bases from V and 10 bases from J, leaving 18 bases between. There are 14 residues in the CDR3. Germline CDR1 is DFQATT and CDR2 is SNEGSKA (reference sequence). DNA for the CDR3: TGCAGTGCTCCCCCAGCGAGGAGGGGATCACCCCTCCACTTT. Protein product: CSAPPARRGSPLHF.